What follows describes a single T cell receptor beta chain. Only in-frame clones appear in the TCRdb table, and some are missing; sequencing was by immunoSEQ multiplex PCR. The sample has about 75,000 clones, around 90% seen once. Germline CDR1 MDHEN, CDR2 SYDVKM. V lost 5 bases to trimming and J lost 2 bases; unmatched junction nucleotides: 8. The length of the CDR3 is 15 residues. The source of the sample is a study of T cell changes during pregnancy in multiple sclerosis. This receptor was obtained from a female donor with multiple sclerosis, enrolled in a pregnancy study. This sequence joins TRBV28 and TRBJ1-2; TRBD1 matches 7 bases. Sequences were derived from CD4+ T cells from peripheral blood mononuclear cells, sampled before pregnancy. This chain's CDR3 is CASSRGGRGNYGYTF. The CDR3 DNA reads as TGTGCCAGCAGTAGAGGGGGCAGGGGGAACTATGGCTACACCTTC.